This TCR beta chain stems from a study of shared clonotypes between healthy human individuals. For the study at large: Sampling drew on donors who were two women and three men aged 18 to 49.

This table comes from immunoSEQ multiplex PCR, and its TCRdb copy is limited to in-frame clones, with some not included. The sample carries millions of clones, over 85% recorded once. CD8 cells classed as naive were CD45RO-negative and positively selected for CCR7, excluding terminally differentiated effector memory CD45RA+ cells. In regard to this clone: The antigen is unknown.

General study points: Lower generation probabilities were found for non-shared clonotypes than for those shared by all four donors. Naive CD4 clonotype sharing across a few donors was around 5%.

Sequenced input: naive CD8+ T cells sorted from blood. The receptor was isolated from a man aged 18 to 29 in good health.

CDR3 amino acids: CASSLEIKTDEQYF. DNA of the CDR3: TGTGCCAGCAGCTTAGAAATAAAGACCGACGAGCAGTACTTC. The chain recombines TRBV5-6 with TRBJ2-7; D unclear. The V end was cut by 2 bases, the J end by 5 bases, with 14 bases between. Per germline, CDR1 SGHDT and CDR2 YYEEEE. The CDR3 runs 14 residues.